The 2 T cell receptor beta chains listed next were all sequenced from one sample in a study of shared T cell receptors in the human thymus. The method was immunoSEQ multiplex PCR; TCRdb's version includes in-frame clones alone and lacks a portion of them. The sample lists over 650,000 clones, more than 70% occurring once. The same sample was also studied in work on human thymus T cells.

The material sequenced was thymocytes. Every receptor here comes from a boy under two years old with a congenital heart defect.

The chain recombines TRBV5-6 with TRBJ1-1; 8 bases match TRBD1. V trimming: 0 bases; J trimming: 3 bases; junction bases outside the gene matches: 4. CDR1 SGHDT and CDR2 YYEEEE come from the germline V gene. This CDR3 is 15 amino acids long. The CDR3 DNA sequence: TGTGCCAGCAGCTTGGCCGGACAGGGACACACTGAAGCTTTCTTT. This sequence encodes CASSLAGQGHTEAFF.

V and J are TRBV5-5 and TRBJ2-7, with 14 bases matching TRBD2. Germline CDR1 SGHKS, CDR2 YYEKEE (reference sequence). After removal of 4 bases from V and 2 bases from J, the junction contained 11 bases not matched to a gene. CDR3 length: 18 amino acids. For the CDR3, the DNA is TGTGCCAGCAGCCATTCGGGACTAGCGGGAGTAAGCACCTACGAGCAGTACTTC. Translating gives CASSHSGLAGVSTYEQYF.